This TCR beta chain was found in a study of response to subunit inactivated influenza vaccine. Study outcomes and limitations: Each seasonal influenza vaccination, the authors suggested, recruits few new T cells.

A single record per CDR3 protein comes from TCRdb applying MiXCR to the RT-PCR reads. The sample yields 700,000 to 900,000 distinct CDR3 sequences, around 20% seen once. Germline-derived CDR1 and CDR2 are GTSNPN and SVGIG (reference sequence). V dropped 0 bases and J dropped 5; count of bases not matched to a gene: 9. The CDR3 consists of 16 residues. As for this clonotype: Antigen unknown.

The sample in question was PBMCs from blood, obtained around 5 days after vaccination. The TCR comes from a man aged 50-60 years who received an inactivated influenza vaccine. The chain has TRBV30 and TRBJ1-2; 10 positions match TRBD1. In DNA, the CDR3 is TGTGCCTGGAGTGTACCGGGGGACAGGGGCTTGTATGGCTACACCTTC. Translating it yields CAWSVPGDRGLYGYTF.